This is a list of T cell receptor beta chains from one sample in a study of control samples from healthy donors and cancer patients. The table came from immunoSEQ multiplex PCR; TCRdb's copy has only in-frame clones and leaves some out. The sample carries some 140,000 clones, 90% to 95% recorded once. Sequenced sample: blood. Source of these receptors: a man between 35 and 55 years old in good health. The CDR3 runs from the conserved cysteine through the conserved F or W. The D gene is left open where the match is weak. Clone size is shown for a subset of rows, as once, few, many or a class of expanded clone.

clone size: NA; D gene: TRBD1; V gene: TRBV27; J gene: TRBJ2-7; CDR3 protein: CASSFRDRGQVEQYF; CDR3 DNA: TGTGCCAGCAGTTTCCGGGACAGGGGGCAGGTCGAGCAGTACTTC
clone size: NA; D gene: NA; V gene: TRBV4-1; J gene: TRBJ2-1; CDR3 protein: CASSPEGYILEQFF; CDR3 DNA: TGCGCCAGCAGCCCCGAGGGGTACATTCTTGAGCAGTTCTTC
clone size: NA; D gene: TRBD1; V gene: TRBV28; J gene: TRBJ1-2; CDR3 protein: CASSETGGEANYGYTF; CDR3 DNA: TGTGCCAGCAGTGAGACAGGGGGCGAAGCAAACTATGGCTACACCTTC
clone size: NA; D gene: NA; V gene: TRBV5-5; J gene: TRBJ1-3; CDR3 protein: CASSFNQGSTIYF; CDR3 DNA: TGTGCCAGCAGCTTTAACCAGGGGTCCACCATATATTTT
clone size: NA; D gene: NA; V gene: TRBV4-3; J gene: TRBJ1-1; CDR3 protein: CASSQGQRGTEAFF; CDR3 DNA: TGCGCCAGCAGCCAAGGACAGAGGGGTACTGAAGCTTTCTTT
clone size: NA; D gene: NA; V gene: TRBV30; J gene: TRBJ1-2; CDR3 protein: CAWSGLSGDLDGYTF; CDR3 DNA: TGTGCCTGGAGTGGTTTATCAGGGGACCTGGATGGCTACACCTTC
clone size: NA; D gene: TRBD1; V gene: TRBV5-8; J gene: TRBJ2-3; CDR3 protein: CASIKDGQAITDTQYF; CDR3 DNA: TGTGCCAGCATCAAAGACGGACAGGCGATCACAGATACGCAGTATTTT
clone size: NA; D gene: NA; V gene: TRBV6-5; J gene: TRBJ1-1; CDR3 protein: CASSSDRQNTEAFF; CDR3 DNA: TGTGCCAGCAGTTCCGACAGGCAGAACACTGAAGCTTTCTTT
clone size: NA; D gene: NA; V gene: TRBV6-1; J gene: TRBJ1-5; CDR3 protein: CASSDSGLLNQPQHF; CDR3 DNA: TGTGCCAGCAGTGATTCCGGGTTGTTGAATCAGCCCCAGCATTTT
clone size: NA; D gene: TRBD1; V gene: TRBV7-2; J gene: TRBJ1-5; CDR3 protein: CASSMTGEQPQHF; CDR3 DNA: TGTGCCAGCAGCATGACAGGGGAACAGCCCCAGCATTTT
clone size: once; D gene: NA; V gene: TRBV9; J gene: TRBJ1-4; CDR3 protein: CASSAGLDATNEKLFF; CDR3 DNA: TGTGCCAGCAGCGCCGGGCTAGACGCAACTAATGAAAAACTGTTTTTT
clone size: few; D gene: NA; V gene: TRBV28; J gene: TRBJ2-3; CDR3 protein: CASSQGGSMDTQYF; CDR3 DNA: TGTGCCAGCAGCCAGGGGGGTAGTATGGATACGCAGTATTTT
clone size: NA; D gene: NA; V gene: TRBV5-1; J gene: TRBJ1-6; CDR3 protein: CASSLGRSRANSPLHF; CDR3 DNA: TGCGCCAGCAGCTTGGGGCGGAGTAGGGCTAATTCACCCCTCCACTTT
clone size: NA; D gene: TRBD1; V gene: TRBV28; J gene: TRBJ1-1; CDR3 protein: CASSFRTGIAFF; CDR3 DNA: TGTGCCAGCAGTTTTCGGACAGGAATCGCTTTCTTT
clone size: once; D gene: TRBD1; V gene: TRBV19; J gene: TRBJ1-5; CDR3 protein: CASRGQGGDQPQHF; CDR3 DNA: TGTGCCAGTAGGGGACAGGGGGGCGATCAGCCCCAGCATTTT
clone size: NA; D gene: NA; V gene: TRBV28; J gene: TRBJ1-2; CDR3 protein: CASKVGSVNYGYTF; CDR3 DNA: TGTGCCAGCAAGGTTGGCAGCGTTAACTATGGCTACACCTTC
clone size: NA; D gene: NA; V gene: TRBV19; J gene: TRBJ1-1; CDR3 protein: CASSPMNTEAFF; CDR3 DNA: TGTGCCAGTAGCCCGATGAACACTGAAGCTTTCTTT
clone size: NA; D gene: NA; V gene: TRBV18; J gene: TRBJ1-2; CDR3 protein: CASSTAGGENYGYTF; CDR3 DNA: TGTGCCAGCTCTACTGCGGGAGGGGAGAACTATGGCTACACCTTC
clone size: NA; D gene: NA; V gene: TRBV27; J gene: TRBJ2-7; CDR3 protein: CASSFRTDPNSYEQYF; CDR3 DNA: TGTGCCAGCAGTTTCCGGACAGACCCTAACTCCTACGAGCAGTACTTC
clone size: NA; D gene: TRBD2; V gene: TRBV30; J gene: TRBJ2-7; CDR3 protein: CAWSPGRTSGGPHEQYF; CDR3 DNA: TGTGCCTGGAGTCCGGGACGGACTAGCGGGGGGCCCCACGAGCAGTACTTC
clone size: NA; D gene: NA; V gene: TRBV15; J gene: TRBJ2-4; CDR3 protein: CAPYPPCCRRELAKNIQYF; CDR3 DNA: TGTGCCCCCTACCCCCCGTGCTGCAGAAGAGAACTAGCCAAAAACATTCAGTACTTC
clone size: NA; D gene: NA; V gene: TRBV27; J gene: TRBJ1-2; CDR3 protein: CASKARERYGYTF; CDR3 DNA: TGTGCCAGCAAGGCCAGGGAGCGGTATGGCTACACCTTC
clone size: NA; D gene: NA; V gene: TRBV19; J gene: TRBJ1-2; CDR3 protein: CASSPPPVVGNYGYTF; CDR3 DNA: TGTGCCAGTAGTCCGCCGCCAGTAGTCGGCAACTATGGCTACACCTTC
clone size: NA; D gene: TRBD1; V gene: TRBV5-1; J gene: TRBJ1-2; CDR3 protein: CASSSGQGDGGYTF; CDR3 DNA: TGCGCCAGCAGCTCGGGACAGGGGGACGGGGGCTACACCTTC
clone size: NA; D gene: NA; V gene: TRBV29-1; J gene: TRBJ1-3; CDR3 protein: CSVRTGKGNTIYF; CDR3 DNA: TGCAGCGTCCGAACAGGGAAGGGAAACACCATATATTTT
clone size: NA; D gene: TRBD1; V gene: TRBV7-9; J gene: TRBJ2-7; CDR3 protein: CASSGGQGPHEQYF; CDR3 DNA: TGTGCCAGCAGCGGCGGACAGGGGCCCCACGAGCAGTACTTC
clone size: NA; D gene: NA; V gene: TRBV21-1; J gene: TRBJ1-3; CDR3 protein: CASSQTTRVGNTIYF; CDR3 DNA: TGTGCCAGCAGCCAAACGACTAGGGTAGGAAACACCATATATTTT
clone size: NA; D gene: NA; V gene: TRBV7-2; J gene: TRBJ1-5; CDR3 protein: CASSLGRVLNQPQHF; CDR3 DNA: TGTGCCAGCAGCTTAGGACGGGTCCTCAATCAGCCCCAGCATTTT
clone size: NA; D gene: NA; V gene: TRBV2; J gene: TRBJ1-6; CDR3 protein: CASSGIPTGTYKGSYNSPLHF; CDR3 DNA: TGTGCCAGCAGTGGAATTCCTACAGGGACCTACAAGGGGTCCTATAATTCACCCCTCCACTTT
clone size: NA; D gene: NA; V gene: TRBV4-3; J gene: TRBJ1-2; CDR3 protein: CASSQVASNYGYTF; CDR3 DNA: TGCGCCAGCAGCCAAGTGGCCAGTAACTATGGCTACACCTTC
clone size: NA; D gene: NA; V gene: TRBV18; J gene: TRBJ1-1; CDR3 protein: CASSPRDTGGTEAFF; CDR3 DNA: TGTGCCAGCTCACCCCGGGACACGGGTGGTACTGAAGCTTTCTTT
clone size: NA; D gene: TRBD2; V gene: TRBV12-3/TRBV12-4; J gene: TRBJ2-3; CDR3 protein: CASSSAGTVTQYF; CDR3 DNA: TGTGCCAGCAGTTCAGCGGGGACGGTCACGCAGTATTTT
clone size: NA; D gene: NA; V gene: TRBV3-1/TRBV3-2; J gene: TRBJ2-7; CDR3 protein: CASSPLNLDRPYEQYF; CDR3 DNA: TGTGCCAGCAGCCCACTCAATTTAGACAGACCCTACGAGCAGTACTTC
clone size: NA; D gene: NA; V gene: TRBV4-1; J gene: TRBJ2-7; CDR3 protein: CASSPPRGQQYF; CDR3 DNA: TGCGCCAGCAGCCCCCCGAGGGGCCAGCAGTACTTC
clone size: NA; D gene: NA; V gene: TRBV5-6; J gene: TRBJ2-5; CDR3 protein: CASSLTVLETQYF; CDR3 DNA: TGTGCCAGCAGCCTGACAGTTCTGGAGACCCAGTACTTC
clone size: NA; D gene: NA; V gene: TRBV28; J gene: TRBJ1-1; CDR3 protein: CASSRRVNTEAFF; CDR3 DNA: TGTGCCAGCAGCCGACGCGTGAACACTGAAGCTTTCTTT
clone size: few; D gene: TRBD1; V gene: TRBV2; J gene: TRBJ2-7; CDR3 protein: CASSPEQGARAGQYF; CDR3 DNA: TGTGCCAGCAGTCCAGAACAGGGGGCGAGGGCGGGGCAGTACTTC
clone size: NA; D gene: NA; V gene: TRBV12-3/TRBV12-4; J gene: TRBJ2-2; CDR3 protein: CASRRLNTGELFF; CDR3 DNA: TGTGCCAGCAGACGACTGAACACCGGGGAGCTGTTTTTT
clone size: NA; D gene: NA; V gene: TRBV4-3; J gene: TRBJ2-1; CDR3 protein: CASSQDPVGVSYNEQFF; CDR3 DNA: TGCGCCAGCAGCCAAGATCCCGTCGGGGTCTCCTACAATGAGCAGTTCTTC
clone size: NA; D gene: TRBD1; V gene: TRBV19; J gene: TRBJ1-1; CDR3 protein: CASKQGITEAFF; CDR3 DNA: TGTGCCAGTAAACAGGGGATCACTGAAGCTTTCTTT
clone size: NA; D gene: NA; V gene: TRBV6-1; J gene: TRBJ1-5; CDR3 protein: CASSDHGGVAISPQHF; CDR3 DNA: TGTGCCAGCAGTGATCATGGGGGGGTAGCAATCAGCCCCCAGCATTTT
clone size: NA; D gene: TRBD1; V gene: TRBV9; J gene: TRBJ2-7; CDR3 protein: CASSLGQGAAYEQYF; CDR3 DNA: TGTGCCAGCAGCCTCGGACAGGGGGCCGCCTACGAGCAGTACTTC
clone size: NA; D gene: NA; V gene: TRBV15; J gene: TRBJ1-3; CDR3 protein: CATSRDLQGGNTIYF; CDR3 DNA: TGTGCCACCAGCAGAGATCTCCAGGGAGGAAACACCATATATTTT
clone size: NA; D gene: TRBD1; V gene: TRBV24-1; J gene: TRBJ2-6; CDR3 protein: CATSEPLGQGADGANVLTF; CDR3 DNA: TGTGCCACCAGTGAGCCCCTGGGACAGGGGGCGGACGGGGCCAACGTCCTGACTTTC
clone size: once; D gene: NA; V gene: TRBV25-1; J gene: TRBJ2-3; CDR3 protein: CASSVPGGSFTDTQYF; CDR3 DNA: TGTGCCAGCAGTGTTCCCGGTGGCAGCTTCACAGATACGCAGTATTTT
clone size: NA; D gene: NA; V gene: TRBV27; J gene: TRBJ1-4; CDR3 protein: CASSLIMDGTTNEKLFF; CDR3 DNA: TGTGCCAGCAGTTTAATCATGGACGGCACAACTAATGAAAAACTGTTTTTT
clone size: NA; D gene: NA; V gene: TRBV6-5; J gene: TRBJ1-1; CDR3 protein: CASRFQGYPEAFF; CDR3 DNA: TGTGCCAGCAGATTTCAGGGGTACCCTGAAGCTTTCTTT
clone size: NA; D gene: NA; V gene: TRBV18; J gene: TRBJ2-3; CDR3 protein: CASSPTRGITDTQYF; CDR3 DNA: TGTGCCAGCTCACCGACTAGGGGGATAACAGATACGCAGTATTTT
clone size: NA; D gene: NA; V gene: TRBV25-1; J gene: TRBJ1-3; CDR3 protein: CASSDDTGNTIYF; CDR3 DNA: TGTGCCAGCAGTGACGACACTGGAAACACCATATATTTT
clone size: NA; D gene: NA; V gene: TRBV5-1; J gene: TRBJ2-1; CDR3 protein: CASSLETTTSAYNEQFF; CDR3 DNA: TGCGCCAGCAGCTTGGAGACGACTACTTCGGCCTACAATGAGCAGTTCTTC
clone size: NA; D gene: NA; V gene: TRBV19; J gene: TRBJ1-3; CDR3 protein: CASSMLHLSGNTIYF; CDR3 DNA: TGTGCCAGTAGTATGCTGCATCTCTCTGGAAACACCATATATTTT
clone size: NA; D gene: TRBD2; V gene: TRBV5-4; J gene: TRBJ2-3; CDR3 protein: CASSPGLAGGGTADTQYF; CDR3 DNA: TGTGCCAGCAGCCCCGGACTAGCGGGGGGCGGGACCGCAGATACGCAGTATTTT
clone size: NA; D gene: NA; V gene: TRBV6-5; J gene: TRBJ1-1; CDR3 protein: CASSLGNLGNTEAFF; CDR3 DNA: TGTGCCAGCAGTCTCGGGAACTTAGGGAACACTGAAGCTTTCTTT
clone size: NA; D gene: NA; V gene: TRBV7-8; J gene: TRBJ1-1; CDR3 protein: CASRDSSVTEAFF; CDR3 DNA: TGTGCCAGCAGGGACAGCTCCGTCACTGAAGCTTTCTTT
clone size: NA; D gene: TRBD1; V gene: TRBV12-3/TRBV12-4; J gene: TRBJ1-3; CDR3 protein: CASRQGAGNTIYF; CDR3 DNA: TGTGCCAGCAGACAGGGGGCTGGAAACACCATATATTTT
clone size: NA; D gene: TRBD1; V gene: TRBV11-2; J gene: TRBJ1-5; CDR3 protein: CASSRTGQGNQPQHF; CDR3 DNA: TGTGCCAGCAGCCGGACAGGCCAAGGAAATCAGCCCCAGCATTTT
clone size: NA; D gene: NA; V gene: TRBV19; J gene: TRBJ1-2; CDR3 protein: CASRMDEANYGYTF; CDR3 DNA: TGTGCCAGTAGAATGGACGAAGCTAACTATGGCTACACCTTC
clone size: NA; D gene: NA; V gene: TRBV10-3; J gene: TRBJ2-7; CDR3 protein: CAISESVVISGYEQYF; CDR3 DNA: TGTGCCATCAGTGAGTCGGTGGTTATATCGGGCTACGAGCAGTACTTC